These 14 T cell receptor beta chains were all obtained from the same sample, sequenced in a study of blood T cell repertoires in COVID-19. Assay: immunoSEQ multiplex PCR; the TCRdb copy retains only in-frame clones and omits some. The table has hundreds of thousands of clones, approximately 90% seen once. The sample was peripheral blood. The receptors derive from a woman between 18 and 29 years old with acute or convalescent COVID-19.

J is TRBJ1-6 and V is TRBV2, with 7 bases aligning to TRBD1. Per the germline V gene, CDR1 is SNHLY and CDR2 is FYNNEI. This CDR3 is 17 amino acids long. J gave up 0 bases and V 5 bases, and 7 bases lay outside the gene matches. In nucleotides, the CDR3 is TGTGCCAGCAGTCTGGTTCGGGACAGCTCCTATAATTCACCCCTCCACTTT. Translation gives CASSLVRDSSYNSPLHF.

As for this clone: The sample contains more than one DNA sequence encoding this CDR3. This rearrangement joins TRBV7-2 to TRBJ2-7; D is unclear. The germline gives CDR1 SGHTA, CDR2 FQGNSA. V dropped 2 bases and J dropped 2 bases, with 10 bases sitting between them. This CDR3 region has 14 residues. The DNA for the CDR3 is TGTGCCAGCAGCTTATCGGCAGGCGCCTACGAGCAGTACTTC. Protein: CASSLSAGAYEQYF.

The chain carries TRBV19 and TRBJ1-5, with TRBD1 matching 9 bases. This CDR3 region has 13 residues. Trimming removed 9 bases from V and 6 bases from J; junction bases left unmatched: 6. CDR1 is LNHDA, CDR2 SQIVND, per germline (reference sequence). CDR3 bases: TGTGCCAGCGGACAGGGGTCTCGTCAGCCCCAGCATTTT. Residues: CASGQGSRQPQHF.

This CDR3 is CASSYRRRSGGGEQYF. The CDR3 region has the DNA TGTGCCAGCAGTTACCGGAGGAGAAGCGGGGGCGGCGAGCAGTACTTC. The V gene is TRBV6-5, the J gene TRBJ2-7; 8 nucleotides line up with TRBD2. With V trimmed by 2 bases and J by 6 bases, 12 bases remained unmatched. Germline V lookup: CDR1 MNHEY, CDR2 SVGAGI. The CDR3 is 16 residues long.

In this sample, this clone turned up a few times. The rearrangement joins TRBV3-1 (or the pseudogene TRBV3-2) to TRBJ1-1, with unresolved D. The CDR3 runs 15 residues. Germline V CDR1 and CDR2: LGHDT, YNNKEL (reference sequence). V was trimmed by 6 bases and J by 1 base, leaving 15 bases between them. This chain's CDR3 is CASSPLWGENTEAFF. The CDR3 region has the DNA TGTGCCAGCAGTCCCCTATGGGGAGAGAACACTGAAGCTTTCTTT.

This sequence joins TRBV4-1 and TRBJ2-7; 9 positions match TRBD1. Losses at the gene ends were 2 bases for V and 5 bases for J; bases not matched to a gene: 16. The CDR3 spans 18 residues. Germline assignment: CDR1 MGHRA and CDR2 YSYEKL. The CDR3 nucleotides read TGCGCCAGCAGCCAACTACTCCTCCCGGGACAGGGTGACCACGAGCAGTACTTC. This encodes CASSQLLLPGQGDHEQYF.

The chain carries TRBV6-5 and TRBJ1-1; D is possibly TRBD1 (6 bases). Germline loops: CDR1 MNHEY, CDR2 SVGAGI. The CDR3 length is 13 residues. The V end was cut by 7 bases, the J end by 4 bases, with 13 bases between. CDR3 sequence (DNA): TGTGCCAGCATCCAGGGACATAGCACTGAAGCTTTCTTT. Protein sequence: CASIQGHSTEAFF.

This chain uses TRBV5-1 with TRBJ2-1; perhaps TRBD1 as D (6 bases). V shed 4 bases and J shed 5 bases, with 16 bases lying between them. CDR3 length: 15 amino acids. From germline, CDR1 is SGHRS and CDR2 YFSETQ. DNA for the CDR3: TGCGCCAGCAGCCTCCAGGGGATGTCAAACAATGAGCAGTTCTTC. Translating it yields CASSLQGMSNNEQFF. Full variable domain (missing parts from reference TRBV5-1 and TRBJ2-1): KAGVTQTPRYLIKTRGQQVTLSCSPISGHRSVSWYQQTPGQGLQFLFEYFSETQRNKGNFPGRFSGRQFSNSRSEMNVSTLELGDSALYLCASSLQGMSNNEQFFGPGTRLTVL.

This chain joins TRBV4-2 and TRBJ2-6; TRBD1 is a possible D gene (5 bases). This CDR3 contains 18 residues. The germline V gene encodes CDR1 LGHNA and CDR2 YNFKEQ. Trimming removed 4 bases at V and 0 bases at J, with 16 bases between. The CDR3 bases are TGTGCCAGCAGCCCAACAGGCCTAGGTACCTCTGGGGCCAACGTCCTGACTTTC. Its protein product is CASSPTGLGTSGANVLTF.

The rearrangement links TRBV7-9 to TRBJ1-1; TRBD1 agrees at 8 bases. This CDR3 comprises 15 residues. Germline trimming cut 2 bases from V and 11 bases from J; bases unmatched to any gene: 13. Germline V lookup: CDR1 SEHNR, CDR2 FQNEAQ (reference sequence). CDR3 protein: CASSLSLGQGFVAFF. The CDR3, as DNA: TGTGCCAGCAGCTTAAGTCTAGGACAGGGTTTTGTTGCTTTCTTT. Combining the CDR3 with reference TRBV7-9 and TRBJ1-1 gives the whole variable domain DTGVSQNPRHKITKRGQNVTFRCDPISEHNRLYWYRQTLGQGPEFLTYFQNEAQLEKSRLLSDRFSAERPKGSFSTLEIQRTEQGDSAMYLCASSLSLGQGFVAFFGQGTRLTVV.

The chain carries TRBV9 and TRBJ1-6; tentatively, D is TRBD1 (6 bases). Germline CDR1 and CDR2: SGDLS and YYNGEE. The CDR3 extends over 15 amino acids. Between the trimmed V and J ends, which lost 6 bases and 10 bases, there was a span of 20 bases. The CDR3 DNA reads as TGTGCCAGCACTTCCGGGACAACAAGAGGATCACCCCTCCACTTT. This translates into CASTSGTTRGSPLHF.

This chain connects TRBV7-9 to TRBJ2-1; D uncertain. Germline CDR1 is SEHNR and CDR2 is FQNEAQ (reference sequence). There are 12 residues in the CDR3. V was cut by 2 bases and J by 9 bases, with 8 bases left in between. The chain's CDR3 is CASSLSPGEQFF. The CDR3 nucleotides are TGTGCCAGCAGCTTAAGCCCGGGTGAGCAGTTCTTC.

This clone was picked up one time. V usage is TRBV3-1 (or the pseudogene TRBV3-2) and J usage is TRBJ2-3; TRBD2 matches at 7 bases. This CDR3 is 18 amino acids long. Trimming removed 1 base from V and 1 base from J; junction bases left unmatched: 11. CDR1 and CDR2 from the germline V gene are LGHDT and YNNKEL (reference sequence). CDR3 DNA: TGTGCCAGCAGCCAAGTCCGCGGGGGAATCATGGGCACAGATACGCAGTATTTT. This encodes CASSQVRGGIMGTDTQYF.

The rearrangement joins TRBV6-4 to TRBJ2-7; weak D call: TRBD2 (6 bases). There are 14 residues in the CDR3. Germline CDR1 and CDR2: MRHNA and SNTAGT. The ends were cut back, 5 bases at V and 1 base at J, with 12 bases in the middle. CDR3 DNA: TGTGCCAGCAGTCCCCGCGGGGAATCCTACGAGCAGTACTTC. Its protein product is CASSPRGESYEQYF.